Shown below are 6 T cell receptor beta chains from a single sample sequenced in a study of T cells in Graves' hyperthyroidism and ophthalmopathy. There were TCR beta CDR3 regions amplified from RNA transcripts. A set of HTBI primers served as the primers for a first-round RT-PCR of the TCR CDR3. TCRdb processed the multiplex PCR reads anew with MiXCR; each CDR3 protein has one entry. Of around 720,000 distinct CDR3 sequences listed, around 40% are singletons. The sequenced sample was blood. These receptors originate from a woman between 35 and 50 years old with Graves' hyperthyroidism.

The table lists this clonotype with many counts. CDR3 coding DNA: TGTGCCAGCAGCTTAACCTGTAGTAGTAAGGGTGAAAAACTGTTTTTT. As protein: CASSLTCSSKGEKLFF. This rearrangement joins TRBV7-6 to TRBJ1-4, with no clear D. Germline CDR1 reads SGHVS; CDR2 reads FNYEAQ. Trimming pared 2 bases from V and 7 bases from J, leaving 17 bases between. The length of the CDR3 is 16 residues.

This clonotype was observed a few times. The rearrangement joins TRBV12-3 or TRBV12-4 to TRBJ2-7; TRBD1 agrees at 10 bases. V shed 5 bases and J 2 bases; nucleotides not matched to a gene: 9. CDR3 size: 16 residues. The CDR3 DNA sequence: TGTGCCAGCAGTACCTATGGGACAGGGGTTCCCTACGAGCAGTACTTC. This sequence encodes CASSTYGTGVPYEQYF.

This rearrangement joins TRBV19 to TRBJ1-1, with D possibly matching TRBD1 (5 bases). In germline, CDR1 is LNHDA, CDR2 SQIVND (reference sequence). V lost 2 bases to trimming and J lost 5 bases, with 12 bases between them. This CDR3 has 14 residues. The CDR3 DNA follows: TGTGCCAGTAGTATAAGAGGGGTTTGGACTGAAGCTTTCTTT. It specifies CASSIRGVWTEAFF. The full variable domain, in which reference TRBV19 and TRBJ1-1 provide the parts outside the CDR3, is DGGITQSPKYLFRKEGQNVTLSCEQNLNHDAMYWYRQDPGQGLRLIYYSQIVNDFQKGDIAEGYSVSREKKESFPLTVTSAQKNPTAFYLCASSIRGVWTEAFFGQGTRLTVV.

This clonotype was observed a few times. The CDR3 nucleotides are TGTGCCACCAGTGATCCAGGGAACACCGGGGAGCTGTTTTTT. It encodes CATSDPGNTGELFF. The V call is TRBV24-1, the J call TRBJ2-2; no clear D gene. V lost 3 bases, J lost 1 base, and 5 bases lay in between. Germline V CDR1 and CDR2: KGHDR, SFDVKD. The CDR3 is made up of 14 amino acids.

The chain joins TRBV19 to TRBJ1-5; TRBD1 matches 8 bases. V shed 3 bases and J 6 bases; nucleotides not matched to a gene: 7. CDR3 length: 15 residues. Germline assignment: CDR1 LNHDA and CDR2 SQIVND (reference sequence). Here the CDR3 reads CASSIGQGASQPQHF. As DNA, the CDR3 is TGTGCCAGTAGTATTGGGCAGGGGGCTTCTCAGCCCCAGCATTTT. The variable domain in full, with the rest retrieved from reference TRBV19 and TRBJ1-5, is DGGITQSPKYLFRKEGQNVTLSCEQNLNHDAMYWYRQDPGQGLRLIYYSQIVNDFQKGDIAEGYSVSREKKESFPLTVTSAQKNPTAFYLCASSIGQGASQPQHFGDGTRLSIL.

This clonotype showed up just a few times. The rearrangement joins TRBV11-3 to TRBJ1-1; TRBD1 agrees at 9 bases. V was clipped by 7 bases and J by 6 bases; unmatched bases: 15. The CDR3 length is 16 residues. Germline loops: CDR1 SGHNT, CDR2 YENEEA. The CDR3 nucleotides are TGTGCCAGCATCCTAGTCAGGGACAGGGAGACCTCTGAAGCTTTCTTT. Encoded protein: CASILVRDRETSEAFF.